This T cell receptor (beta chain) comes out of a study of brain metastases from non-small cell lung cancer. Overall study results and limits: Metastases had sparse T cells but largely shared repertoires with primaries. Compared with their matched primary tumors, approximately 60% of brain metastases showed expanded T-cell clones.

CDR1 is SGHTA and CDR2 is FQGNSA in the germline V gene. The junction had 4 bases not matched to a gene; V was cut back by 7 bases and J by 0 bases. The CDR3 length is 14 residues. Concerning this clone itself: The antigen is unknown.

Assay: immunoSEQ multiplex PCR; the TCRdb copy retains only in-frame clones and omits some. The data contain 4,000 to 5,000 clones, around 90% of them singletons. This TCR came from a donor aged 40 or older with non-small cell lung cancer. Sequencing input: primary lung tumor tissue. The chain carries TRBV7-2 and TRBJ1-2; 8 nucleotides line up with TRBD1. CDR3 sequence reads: CASTGTGPNYGYTF. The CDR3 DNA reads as TGTGCCAGCACCGGGACAGGCCCTAACTATGGCTACACCTTC.